The 20 T cell receptor beta chains in this list originate from one sample, sequenced in a study of cytomegalovirus exposure and HLA in healthy donors. With 60 Vbeta and 13 Jbeta primers, the PCR was carried out. The protocol was immunoSEQ multiplex PCR, while the TCRdb copy is restricted to in-frame clones and leaves out a portion. The profile covers about 120,000 clones, with 65% to 80% appearing a single time and 4.5% to 6% taken by the ten largest. Sequenced: PBMCs. The receptors were gathered from a man younger than 35 in good health and CMV-seropositive.

The sample holds a few counts of this clone. The gene calls are TRBV7-6 and TRBJ2-5; maybe TRBD1 (5 bases). Germline CDR1 is SGHVS and CDR2 is FNYEAQ. V lost 5 bases to trimming and J lost 2 bases, with 6 bases between them. This CDR3 contains 12 residues. CDR3 in amino acids: CASSQGQETQYF. CDR3 in DNA: TGTGCCAGCAGCCAGGGTCAAGAGACCCAGTACTTC.

CDR3 residues: CASSLASGPQETQYF. CDR3 in DNA: TGTGCCAGCAGCTTGGCCTCAGGGCCTCAAGAGACCCAGTACTTC. The J gene is TRBJ2-5, the V gene TRBV5-4; perhaps TRBD1 as D (5 bases). Germline V CDR1 and CDR2: SGHNT, YYREEE (reference sequence). CDR3 length equals 15 residues. Trimming left V 0 bases short and J 2 bases short, with 11 bases between.

This chain links TRBV19 with TRBJ1-5, with unresolved D. The CDR3 totals 14 residues. Germline V gives CDR1 LNHDA, CDR2 SQIVND (reference sequence). Deletions cut 1 base from V and 6 bases from J, with 10 bases between. The CDR3 coding sequence is TGTGCCAGTAGTATAGGTCGGGTCTCTCAGCCCCAGCATTTT. Translation gives CASSIGRVSQPQHF.

The V and J genes are TRBV7-8 and TRBJ2-5; TRBD1 matches 10 bases. The germline V gene encodes CDR1 SGHVS and CDR2 FQNEAQ. Unmatched junction bases numbered 7, after V lost 4 bases and J lost 5 bases. There are 15 residues in the CDR3. The CDR3 DNA follows: TGTGCCAGCAGCTCAGGACAGGGGGAGTGGGAGACCCAGTACTTC. It is translated as CASSSGQGEWETQYF.

V is TRBV7-3 and J is TRBJ1-1, with D maybe TRBD1 (5 bases). The V gene's germline CDR1 is SGHTA and CDR2 FQGTGA. The V end lost 6 bases, the J end lost 3 bases, and 26 bases lay between the germline ends. The CDR3 contains 18 residues. CDR3 DNA: TGTGCCAGCAGTCCTTACCAGGGTTCAGGCACGGGTGACACTGAAGCTTTCTTT. Amino acids: CASSPYQGSGTGDTEAFF.

The chain joins TRBV18 to TRBJ1-2; TRBD1 matches 7 bases. V trimming: 5 bases; J trimming: 4 bases; junction bases outside the gene matches: 10. The CDR3 runs 15 residues. Germline V lookup: CDR1 KGHSH, CDR2 LQKENI. The CDR3 reads CASSESGQASYGYTF. The CDR3 DNA follows: TGTGCCAGCTCAGAAAGTGGACAGGCCTCCTATGGCTACACCTTC.

The chain couples TRBV9 to TRBJ2-1; 7 bases fit TRBD2. V dropped 4 bases and J dropped 10; count of bases not matched to a gene: 8. The germline V gene encodes CDR1 SGDLS and CDR2 YYNGEE. The CDR3 loop spans 13 amino acids. CDR3 protein: CASSPGTTYEQFF. CDR3 DNA: TGTGCCAGCAGCCCTGGGACTACTTACGAGCAGTTCTTC. Supplemented by reference TRBV9 and TRBJ2-1, the full variable domain reads DSGVTQTPKHLITATGQRVTLRCSPRSGDLSVYWYQQSLDQGLQFLIQYYNGEERAKGNILERFSAQQFPDLHSELNLSSLELGDSALYFCASSPGTTYEQFFGPGTRLTVL.

The rearrangement uses TRBV15 and TRBJ1-1; D perhaps matches TRBD1 (5 bases). This CDR3 comprises 14 residues. Trimming took 1 base from V and 4 from J, leaving 10 bases between them. CDR1 and CDR2 from the germline V gene are LNHNV and YYDKDF (reference sequence). The CDR3 DNA follows: TGTGCCACCAGCAGAGGGGGCCCGTCCACTGAAGCTTTCTTT. Translating gives CATSRGGPSTEAFF. The complete variable domain, with remaining parts taken from reference TRBV15 and TRBJ1-1, reads DAMVIQNPRYQVTQFGKPVTLSCSQTLNHNVMYWYQQKSSQAPKLLFHYYDKDFNNEADTPDNFQSRRPNTSFCFLDIRSPGLGDTAMYLCATSRGGPSTEAFFGQGTRLTVV.

V is TRBV14 and J is TRBJ1-3; D remains ambiguous. The CDR3 runs 16 residues. The germline gives CDR1 SGHDN, CDR2 FVKESK. V lost 4 bases and J 0 bases, leaving 13 bases between the germline ends. As DNA, the CDR3 is TGTGCCAGCAGCCGGCTTCGCGGTCTCTCTGGAAACACCATATATTTT. Amino acid sequence: CASSRLRGLSGNTIYF.

This chain connects TRBV6-6 to TRBJ2-1; 7 bases map to TRBD1. V was pared by 6 bases and J by 2 bases, with 4 bases of the junction left unmatched. The CDR3 loop spans 14 amino acids. The V gene's germline CDR1 is MNHNY and CDR2 SVGAGI (reference sequence). CDR3 sequence reads: CASRLGTAYNEQFF. The CDR3 nucleotides are TGTGCCAGCAGACTCGGGACAGCCTACAATGAGCAGTTCTTC.

The genes are TRBV5-1 and TRBJ2-1; D might be TRBD2 (6 bases). The CDR3 is 15 residues long. Germline V lookup: CDR1 SGHRS, CDR2 YFSETQ. The V gene lost 1 base and the J gene lost 4 bases, with 12 bases spanning the gap. Written as DNA, the CDR3 is TGCGCCAGCAGCTTGTTGGACGGGAGATACAATGAGCAGTTCTTC. It yields the protein CASSLLDGRYNEQFF. The full variable domain, with the rest looked up from reference TRBV5-1 and TRBJ2-1, is KAGVTQTPRYLIKTRGQQVTLSCSPISGHRSVSWYQQTPGQGLQFLFEYFSETQRNKGNFPGRFSGRQFSNSRSEMNVSTLELGDSALYLCASSLLDGRYNEQFFGPGTRLTVL.

In this sample, this clone turned up once. This rearrangement joins TRBV27 to TRBJ1-4, with D possibly TRBD1 on 6 matching bases. This CDR3 has 15 amino acids. Germline values: CDR1 MNHEY, CDR2 SMNVEV (reference sequence). V dropped 3 bases and J dropped 3 bases, with 11 bases sitting between them. The CDR3 nucleotides read TGTGCCAGCAGTTTCGCCGGGACATCTAATGAAAAACTGTTTTTT. It codes for CASSFAGTSNEKLFF.

This clone has a handful of counts. The same CDR3 arises from other DNA sequences in this sample as well. V usage is TRBV6-4 and J usage is TRBJ2-3; the match to TRBD2 covers 12 bases. This CDR3 is 15 amino acids long. CDR1 is MRHNA and CDR2 is SNTAGT in the germline V gene. J was trimmed by 1 base and V by 5 bases; bases with no gene match: 1. For the CDR3, the DNA is TGTGCCAGCAGTCGGACTAGCGGGGGCACAGATACGCAGTATTTT. It is translated as CASSRTSGGTDTQYF.

The rearrangement uses TRBV30 and TRBJ2-2; the match to TRBD2 covers 7 bases. Germline V gene data show CDR1 as GTSNPN and CDR2 as SVGIG (reference sequence). Trimming at V came to 3 bases and at J to 4 bases, leaving 8 bases not matched to a gene. CDR3 length: 15 residues. CDR3 bases: TGTGCCTGGAGAATTTGGGGGAGGGGCACCGGGGAGCTGTTTTTT. Translated: CAWRIWGRGTGELFF.

The chain couples TRBV5-1 to TRBJ2-5, with D maybe TRBD1 (7 bases). The germline V and J ends were trimmed by 4 bases and 5 bases, with 18 bases remaining between them. The CDR3 consists of 15 residues. CDR1 is SGHRS, CDR2 YFSETQ, per germline. The CDR3 bases are TGCGCCAGCAGCCTGGAGGGGGCAGCGAGGGAGACCCAGTACTTC. It encodes CASSLEGAARETQYF.

The V gene is TRBV28, the J gene TRBJ2-2; 9 bases are shared with TRBD2. V trimming: 5 bases; J trimming: 3 bases; junction bases outside the gene matches: 7. Germline-derived CDR1 and CDR2 are MDHEN and SYDVKM. The CDR3 runs 16 residues. This chain's CDR3 is CASSTPGLADTGELFF. In DNA, the CDR3 is TGTGCCAGCAGTACACCGGGACTAGCAGACACCGGGGAGCTGTTTTTT. The full variable domain, rest sourced from reference TRBV28 and TRBJ2-2, is DVKVTQSSRYLVKRTGEKVFLECVQDMDHENMFWYRQDPGLGLRLIYFSYDVKMKEKGDIPEGYSVSREKKERFSLILESASTNQTSMYLCASSTPGLADTGELFFGEGSRLTVL.

The chain couples TRBV7-8 to TRBJ1-1; TRBD1 might be the D (5 bases). CDR1 and CDR2 from the germline V gene are SGHVS and FQNEAQ. Deletions cut 7 bases from V and 8 bases from J, with 20 bases between. This CDR3 has 14 residues. The CDR3 loop is CASTPTTGAGEAFF. The CDR3 region has the DNA TGTGCCAGCACCCCTACCACCGGGGCGGGAGAAGCTTTCTTT.

Only a few counts were recorded for this clone. The chain combines TRBV18 with TRBJ2-3; D remains unclear. Per the germline V gene, CDR1 is KGHSH and CDR2 is LQKENI. Trimming shortened V by 8 bases and J by 0 bases, and 12 bases separated the two germline ends. The CDR3 runs 14 residues. In DNA, the CDR3 is TGTGCCAGCGCCGGCCAGACTAGCACAGATACGCAGTATTTT. Amino acids: CASAGQTSTDTQYF. Full variable domain (outside the CDR3, taken from reference TRBV18 and TRBJ2-3): NAGVMQNPRHLVRRRGQEARLRCSPMKGHSHVYWYRQLPEEGLKFMVYLQKENIIDESGMPKERFSAEFPKEGPSILRIQQVVRGDSAAYFCASAGQTSTDTQYFGPGTRLTVL.

This clone turned up a few times. The V and J genes are TRBV10-3 and TRBJ1-2; D is undetermined. The CDR3 sequence is 14 residues long. Germline V gene lookup returns CDR1 ENHRY and CDR2 SYGVKD. V lost 2 bases to trimming and J lost 6 bases, with 13 bases between them. This chain's CDR3 is CAISEEPTENGYTF. CDR3 in DNA: TGTGCCATCAGTGAGGAGCCCACAGAGAATGGCTACACCTTC.

Notes on this clone: The junction departs from the called germline gene at one end, perhaps through a read error. CDR3 nucleotides: TGTGCTAGCAGCTTACGCCTTCGGTCAGGGGGGTACACCATATATTTT. This codes for CASSLRLRSGGYTIYF. The J gene is TRBJ1-3, the V gene TRBV7-7; TRBD1 agrees at 7 bases. In germline, CDR1 is SSHAT, CDR2 FNYEAQ (reference sequence). This CDR3 is built from 16 residues.